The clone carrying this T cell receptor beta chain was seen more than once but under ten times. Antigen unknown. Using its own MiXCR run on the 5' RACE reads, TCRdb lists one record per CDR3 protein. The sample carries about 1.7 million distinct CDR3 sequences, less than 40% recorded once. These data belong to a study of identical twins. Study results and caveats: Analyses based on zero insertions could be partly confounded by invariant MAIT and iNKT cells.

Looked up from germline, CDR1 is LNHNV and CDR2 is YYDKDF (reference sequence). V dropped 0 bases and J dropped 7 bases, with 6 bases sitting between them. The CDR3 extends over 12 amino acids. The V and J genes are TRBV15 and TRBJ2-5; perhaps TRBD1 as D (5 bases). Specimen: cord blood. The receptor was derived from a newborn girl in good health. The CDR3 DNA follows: TGTGCCACCAGCAGAGACAGGGTGACCCAGTACTTC. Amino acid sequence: CATSRDRVTQYF.